The 5 T cell receptor beta chains below come from one sample, sequenced in a study of T cells of healthy individuals. TCRdb used MiXCR to reprocess the 5' RACE reads, holding one entry per CDR3 protein. The sample holds under 70,000 distinct CDR3 sequences, 14% to 15% seen once. Source of these receptors: a human donor in good health.

The genes are TRBV5-5 and TRBJ2-7; TRBD1 might be the D (6 bases). Trimming cost V 1 base and J 3 bases, with 14 bases left between them. Germline values: CDR1 SGHKS, CDR2 YYEKEE (reference sequence). The CDR3 covers 15 residues. The CDR3 sequence: CASSLSGRGGYEQYF. As DNA, the CDR3 is TGTGCCAGCAGCTTGTCGGGCAGGGGCGGCTACGAGCAGTACTTC.

In this sample, this clonotype turned up many times. This sequence joins TRBV6-5 and TRBJ2-7; tentatively, D is TRBD2 (5 bases). V was cut by 6 bases and J by 0 bases, with 12 bases left in between. CDR3 length equals 14 residues. Germline V lookup: CDR1 MNHEY, CDR2 SVGAGI. The CDR3: CASSPLGGSYEQYF. For the CDR3, the DNA is TGTGCCAGCAGCCCTCTCGGAGGCTCCTACGAGCAGTACTTC.

This clonotype was counted ten times or more. CDR3 coding DNA: TGTGCCATCAGTGATAGAGGTCTAGCGGGCCTACCCTACGAGCAGTACTTC. The encoded protein is CAISDRGLAGLPYEQYF. The V call is TRBV10-3, the J call TRBJ2-7; 8 bases are a match to TRBD2. With 3 bases clipped from V and 2 bases from J, the junction kept 12 bases outside the gene matches. The CDR3 consists of 17 residues. Germline CDR1 reads ENHRY; CDR2 reads SYGVKD.

In its sample, this clonotype was seen a few times. V and J are TRBV4-2 and TRBJ2-2; D not certain. The length of the CDR3 is 14 residues. V was clipped by 4 bases and J by 2 bases, with 8 bases between them. Germline V lookup: CDR1 LGHNA, CDR2 YNFKEQ. The CDR3 bases are TGTGCCAGCAGCCGCCGGGCCAACACCGGGGAGCTGTTTTTT. This translates into CASSRRANTGELFF.

This clonotype was detected a few times. The chain employs TRBV9 and TRBJ2-3, with 14 bases lining up with TRBD2. The CDR3 is 18 residues long. The trim removed 4 bases at V and 2 bases at J, leaving 9 bases unmatched. Germline V gene sequence: CDR1 SGDLS, CDR2 YYNGEE. CDR3 sequence: CASSRGLAGVGVTDTQYF. The CDR3 DNA reads as TGTGCCAGCAGCCGGGGACTAGCGGGAGTGGGGGTCACAGATACGCAGTATTTT.